Reported below is one TCR beta chain. Using immunoSEQ multiplex PCR, the repertoire was profiled, and TCRdb retains in-frame clones only, with some absent. The sample includes over 250,000 clones, over 80% of them seen just once. Two negative PCRs, clearance, or symptom resolution had been documented for recovered Cohort 3 donors. Trimming cost V 0 bases and J 3 bases, with 12 bases left between them. The CDR3 has 15 residues. Germline CDR1 reads SGHRS; CDR2 reads YFSETQ. This entry is derived from a study of blood T cell repertoires in COVID-19. On the study more broadly: From T cells, B-cell-depleted T cells, or PBMCs came the material, which was cDNA or gDNA.

V and J are TRBV5-1 and TRBJ1-2; a weak D match, TRBD1 (6 bases). Sequencing was carried out using PBMCs or T cells enriched from blood (not recorded which). The source of this sequence is a woman under 30 who had recovered from COVID-19. CDR3 in DNA: TGCGCCAGCAGCTTGGCCGGCAGGGGAGACTATGGCTACACCTTC. Protein product: CASSLAGRGDYGYTF. Complete variable domain (other parts from reference TRBV5-1 and TRBJ1-2): KAGVTQTPRYLIKTRGQQVTLSCSPISGHRSVSWYQQTPGQGLQFLFEYFSETQRNKGNFPGRFSGRQFSNSRSEMNVSTLELGDSALYLCASSLAGRGDYGYTFGSGTRLTVV.